A few counts support the clone carrying this T cell receptor (beta chain). The antigen remains unidentified. The sample belongs to a study of T cells after yellow fever vaccination. TCRdb reprocessed the 5' RACE reads with MiXCR, giving one entry per CDR3 protein. The repertoire holds a few hundred thousand distinct CDR3 sequences, with 11% as singletons. Study-level points and caveats: Most primary-vaccination clones recurred post-booster (around 95% CD4, roughly 91% CD8).

Trimming took off 3 bases at V and 8 bases at J, with 11 bases between the two ends. Per the germline V gene, CDR1 is MNHEY and CDR2 is SMNVEV (reference sequence). There are 13 residues in the CDR3. The J gene is TRBJ2-1, the V gene TRBV27; the D gene could be TRBD1 or TRBD2 (6 bases each). The material was PBMCs, obtained on the day of the first yellow fever vaccination. This TCR derives from a man aged 18 to 35 who received the YFV17D yellow fever vaccine. CDR3 amino acids: CASSFGGPYEQFF. The CDR3 bases are TGTGCCAGCAGTTTTGGGGGGCCCTATGAGCAGTTCTTC.